The 14 T cell receptor beta chains presented below share a single source sample, sequenced in a study of cytomegalovirus exposure and HLA in healthy donors. The PCR contained 60 Vbeta and 13 Jbeta primers. The method was immunoSEQ multiplex PCR; TCRdb's version includes in-frame clones alone and lacks a portion of them. The sample lists approximately 150,000 clones; approximately 81% were seen once. What was sequenced was PBMCs. The receptors were gathered from a woman aged 35 to 49 in good health and CMV-seropositive.

This chain uses TRBV5-1 with TRBJ2-1; 11 bases are shared with TRBD2. After removal of 3 bases from V and 7 bases from J, the junction contained 6 bases not matched to a gene. The CDR3 is made up of 15 amino acids. From germline, CDR1 is SGHRS and CDR2 YFSETQ. Here the CDR3 DNA reads TGCGCCAGCAGCTCCTTACTAGCGGGAGAGAATGAGCAGTTCTTC. Its translation is CASSSLLAGENEQFF. Full variable domain (missing parts from reference TRBV5-1 and TRBJ2-1): KAGVTQTPRYLIKTRGQQVTLSCSPISGHRSVSWYQQTPGQGLQFLFEYFSETQRNKGNFPGRFSGRQFSNSRSEMNVSTLELGDSALYLCASSSLLAGENEQFFGPGTRLTVL.

This clone was found once. The rearrangement links TRBV28 to TRBJ1-1; 7 positions match TRBD1. J was trimmed by 8 bases and V by 5 bases; bases with no gene match: 5. The germline V gene encodes CDR1 MDHEN and CDR2 SYDVKM. This CDR3 is 12 amino acids long. DNA for the CDR3: TGTGCCAGCAGTACACAAGGGGGCGAAGCTTTCTTT. Residues: CASSTQGGEAFF.

This chain uses TRBV6-5 with TRBJ1-3; 7 positions agree with TRBD1. The CDR3 is made up of 13 amino acids. Germline loops: CDR1 MNHEY, CDR2 SVGAGI. J lost 3 bases, V lost 5 bases, and 1 base had no gene match. CDR3 sequence reads: CASSRQGGNTIYF. CDR3 coding DNA: TGTGCCAGCAGTCGACAGGGTGGAAACACCATATATTTT.

The chain carries TRBV6-5 and TRBJ1-2, with D uncertain. V dropped 2 bases and J dropped 4 bases, with 14 bases sitting between them. Germline V gene lookup returns CDR1 MNHEY and CDR2 SVGAGI. This CDR3 has 15 amino acids. CDR3 amino acids: CASSYHDRERYGYTF. DNA of the CDR3: TGTGCCAGCAGTTACCACGATCGGGAGCGCTATGGCTACACCTTC.

As DNA, the CDR3 is TGTGCCTGGTCGACTAGCCACGAGCAGTACTTC. This translates into CAWSTSHEQYF. This rearrangement joins TRBV30 to TRBJ2-7; TRBD2 matches at 7 bases. The CDR3 length is 11 residues. CDR1 is GTSNPN, CDR2 SVGIG, per germline (reference sequence). Trimming cost V 5 bases and J 5 bases; bases outside gene matches: 3.

The V and J genes are TRBV28 and TRBJ1-4; maybe TRBD1 (5 bases). The length of the CDR3 is 15 residues. In germline, CDR1 is MDHEN, CDR2 SYDVKM. The germline V and J ends were trimmed by 4 bases and 3 bases, with 12 bases remaining between them. Here the CDR3 reads CASSSPGVPNEKLFF. As DNA, the CDR3 is TGTGCCAGCAGTTCGCCGGGGGTCCCTAATGAAAAACTGTTTTTT. Using reference TRBV28 and TRBJ1-4 for the parts outside the CDR3, the full variable domain is DVKVTQSSRYLVKRTGEKVFLECVQDMDHENMFWYRQDPGLGLRLIYFSYDVKMKEKGDIPEGYSVSREKKERFSLILESASTNQTSMYLCASSSPGVPNEKLFFGSGTQLSVL.

This chain connects TRBV25-1 to TRBJ2-3, with D unclear. V lost 4 bases and J 1 base, leaving 9 bases between the germline ends. The CDR3 spans 14 residues. Looked up from germline, CDR1 is MGHDK and CDR2 is SYGVNS. CDR3 region: CASSARTRTDTQYF. CDR3 DNA: TGTGCCAGCAGTGCCCGAACTCGCACAGATACGCAGTATTTT.

The chain links TRBV28 to TRBJ2-3; weak D call: TRBD2 (6 bases). Germline V gene lookup returns CDR1 MDHEN and CDR2 SYDVKM. Trimming pared 5 bases from V and 2 bases from J, leaving 8 bases between. This CDR3 has 13 residues. CDR3 coding DNA: TGTGCCAGCAGTACGGGGGACACAGATACGCAGTATTTT. Encoded protein: CASSTGDTDTQYF.

The chain is built from TRBV19 and TRBJ2-7, with 8 bases aligning to TRBD2. The V gene end was trimmed by 1 base and the J gene end by 2 bases; junction bases not matched to a gene: 1. The CDR3 has 14 residues. The germline gives CDR1 LNHDA, CDR2 SQIVND (reference sequence). This chain's CDR3 is CASSIAGGTYEQYF. CDR3 nucleotide sequence: TGTGCCAGTAGTATAGCGGGAGGGACCTACGAGCAGTACTTC. Complete variable domain (other parts from reference TRBV19 and TRBJ2-7): DGGITQSPKYLFRKEGQNVTLSCEQNLNHDAMYWYRQDPGQGLRLIYYSQIVNDFQKGDIAEGYSVSREKKESFPLTVTSAQKNPTAFYLCASSIAGGTYEQYFGPGTRLTVT.

This chain links TRBV7-9 with TRBJ2-7; 8 nucleotides line up with TRBD2. Germline V gives CDR1 SEHNR, CDR2 FQNEAQ (reference sequence). Trimming cost V 4 bases and J 7 bases; bases outside gene matches: 9. The CDR3 consists of 14 residues. The CDR3 spells CASSYTGGPGEQYF. CDR3 nucleotide sequence: TGTGCCAGCAGCTATACGGGGGGGCCGGGGGAGCAGTACTTC.

This chain connects TRBV6-4 to TRBJ2-2; TRBD2 matches 7 bases. This CDR3 has 15 amino acids. V lost 8 bases, J lost 4 bases, and 10 bases stayed unmatched. Germline CDR1 reads MRHNA; CDR2 reads SNTAGT. The CDR3 DNA reads TGTGCCAGCGGTCGATCGGGGGGATTCACCGGGGAGCTGTTTTTT. This translates into CASGRSGGFTGELFF.

The rearrangement uses TRBV11-3 and TRBJ2-5; TRBD2 matches 9 bases. The junction had 9 bases not matched to a gene; V was cut back by 6 bases and J by 4 bases. Germline V gene lookup returns CDR1 SGHNT and CDR2 YENEEA. This CDR3 region has 15 residues. The CDR3 loop reads CASSLSGSRGETQYF. The CDR3 DNA reads TGTGCCAGCAGTCTTAGCGGGAGTCGGGGAGAGACCCAGTACTTC.

The V and J genes are TRBV18 and TRBJ2-7; 13 positions match TRBD2. The V gene end was trimmed by 3 bases and the J gene end by 3 bases; junction bases not matched to a gene: 5. This CDR3 is 16 amino acids long. CDR1 and CDR2 (germline): KGHSH, LQKENI. CDR3 nucleotide sequence: TGTGCCAGCTCACCCCTTGGACTAGCGGGAGACTACGAGCAGTACTTC. Its translation: CASSPLGLAGDYEQYF.

CDR3 region: CASGLEGAQETQYF. The DNA of the CDR3 is TGTGCTAGTGGTTTAGAGGGGGCTCAAGAGACCCAGTACTTC. This chain uses TRBV12-5 with TRBJ2-5; 7 bases align to TRBD1. Per germline, CDR1 LGHNT and CDR2 FRNRAP. This CDR3 is 14 amino acids long. J gave up 2 bases and V 3 bases, and 3 bases lay outside the gene matches.